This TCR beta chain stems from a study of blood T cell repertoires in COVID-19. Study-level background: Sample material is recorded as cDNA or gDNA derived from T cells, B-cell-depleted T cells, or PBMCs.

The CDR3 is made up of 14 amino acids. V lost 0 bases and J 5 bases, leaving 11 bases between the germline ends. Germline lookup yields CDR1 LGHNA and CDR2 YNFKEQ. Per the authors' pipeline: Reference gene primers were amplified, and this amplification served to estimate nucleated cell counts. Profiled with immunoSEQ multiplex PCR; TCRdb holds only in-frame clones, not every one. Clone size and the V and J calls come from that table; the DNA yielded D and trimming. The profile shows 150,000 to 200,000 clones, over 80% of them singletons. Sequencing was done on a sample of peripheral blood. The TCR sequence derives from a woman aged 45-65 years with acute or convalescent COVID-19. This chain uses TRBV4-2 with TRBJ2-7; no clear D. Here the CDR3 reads CASSQERVWDEQYF. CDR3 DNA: TGTGCCAGCAGCCAAGAACGGGTATGGGACGAGCAGTACTTC.